A single sample gave rise to the 7 T cell receptor beta chains below, sequenced in a study of T-cell memory formation after mild COVID-19. TCRdb independently ran MiXCR on the 5' RACE reads; one entry per CDR3 protein. The table has more than 400,000 distinct CDR3 sequences, 15% to 20% seen once. Sequencing was done on a sample of PBMCs or a T cell subset sorted from them (not recorded which). Receptors were obtained from an adult woman who had mild COVID-19 (a few samples of this study predate the infection). Cell type and time point are not known.

The CDR3 DNA reads TGCGCCAGCAGCTTGGACAGACTCTACAATGAGCAGTTCTTC. It yields the protein CASSLDRLYNEQFF. This sequence joins TRBV5-1 and TRBJ2-1; no firm D call. The CDR3 sequence is 14 residues long. V dropped 0 bases and J dropped 3 bases, with 7 bases sitting between them. Germline values: CDR1 SGHRS, CDR2 YFSETQ.

This chain connects TRBV18 to TRBJ1-1; no clear D gene. The CDR3 extends over 14 amino acids. V lost 3 bases and J 9 bases, leaving 17 bases between the germline ends. Per the germline V gene, CDR1 is KGHSH and CDR2 is LQKENI. CDR3 sequence reads: CASSPADDGPKAFF. In nucleotides, the CDR3 is TGTGCCAGCTCACCCGCAGATGACGGTCCCAAAGCTTTCTTT.

The chain joins TRBV29-1 to TRBJ2-1; D is possibly TRBD1 (6 bases). The CDR3 spans 10 residues. Per germline, CDR1 SQVTM and CDR2 ANQGSEA. The CDR3 DNA is TGCAGTGTTTCAACAGGGGAGCAGTTCTTC. Translation: CSVSTGEQFF.

This sequence joins TRBV6-7 and TRBJ1-2; 7 bases align to TRBD1. TRBV6-7 is classed as an ORF, of uncertain function. The junction had 13 bases not matched to a gene; V was cut back by 10 bases and J by 5 bases. CDR3 size: 14 residues. In DNA, the CDR3 is TGTGCCATCCTGTTGCTGGACAGGCAATATGGCTACACCTTC. Protein product: CAILLLDRQYGYTF.

The sample holds many counts of this clonotype. This rearrangement joins TRBV20-1 to TRBJ2-1, with TRBD1 identical over 7 bases. CDR3 length: 14 amino acids. After removal of 5 bases from V and 5 bases from J, the junction contained 9 bases not matched to a gene. The V gene's germline CDR1 is DFQATT and CDR2 SNEGSKA (reference sequence). This CDR3 reads CSAAPGQLDNEQFF. The CDR3 coding sequence is TGCAGTGCTGCCCCGGGACAGCTCGACAATGAGCAGTTCTTC.

This clonotype was counted a few times. The chain employs TRBV20-1 and TRBJ1-1, with 7 bases fitting TRBD1. The CDR3 is made up of 12 amino acids. With V trimmed by 3 bases and J by 6 bases, 4 bases remained unmatched. Looked up from germline, CDR1 is DFQATT and CDR2 is SNEGSKA (reference sequence). The CDR3 loop is CSARDRSSEAFF. The CDR3 DNA reads TGCAGTGCTAGGGACAGGTCCTCTGAAGCTTTCTTT.

This chain connects TRBV6-5 to TRBJ2-1; D is perhaps TRBD1 (6 bases). The CDR3 sequence is 14 residues long. The germline V gene has CDR1 MNHEY and CDR2 SVGAGI. The V gene lost 4 bases and the J gene lost 5 bases, with 12 bases spanning the gap. CDR3 loop: CASSWLDSHNEQFF. For the CDR3, the DNA is TGTGCCAGCAGTTGGTTGGACAGCCACAATGAGCAGTTCTTC.